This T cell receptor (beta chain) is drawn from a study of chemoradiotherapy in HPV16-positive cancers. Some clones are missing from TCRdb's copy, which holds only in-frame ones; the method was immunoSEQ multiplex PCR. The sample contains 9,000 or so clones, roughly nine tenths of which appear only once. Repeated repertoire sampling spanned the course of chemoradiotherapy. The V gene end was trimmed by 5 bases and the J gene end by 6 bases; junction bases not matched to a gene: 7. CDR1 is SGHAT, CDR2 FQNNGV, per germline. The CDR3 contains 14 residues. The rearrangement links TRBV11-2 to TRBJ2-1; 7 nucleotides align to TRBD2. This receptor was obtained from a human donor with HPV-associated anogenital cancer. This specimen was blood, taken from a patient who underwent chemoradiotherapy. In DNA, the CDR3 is TGTGCCAGCAGCCTACCCACTAGCGCCAATGAGCAGTTCTTC. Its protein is CASSLPTSANEQFF.